The 11 T cell receptor beta chains below all came from one sample that was sequenced in a study of T cell responses to AZD1222 COVID-19 vaccine. Clones were read by immunoSEQ multiplex PCR, and TCRdb kept only the in-frame ones, dropping some. Found here are 120,000 to 150,000 clones, around 91% of them singletons; the top ten hold approximately 5.2%. Sequenced material: peripheral blood, taken on day 0 of AZD1222 vaccination. These receptors originate from an adult in good health.

The chain combines TRBV7-9 with TRBJ2-3, with no clear D. Trimming shortened V by 6 bases and J by 1 base, and 14 bases separated the two germline ends. CDR3 length: 15 residues. Germline loops: CDR1 SEHNR, CDR2 FQNEAQ (reference sequence). In DNA, the CDR3 is TGTGCCAGCAGTTGGACCCTCGAGGGCACAGATACGCAGTATTTT. Encoded protein: CASSWTLEGTDTQYF.

This rearrangement joins TRBV5-1 to TRBJ1-1; TRBD1 matches 7 bases. The CDR3 totals 16 residues. Germline values: CDR1 SGHRS, CDR2 YFSETQ. V shed 0 bases and J 0 bases; nucleotides not matched to a gene: 5. The CDR3 region is CASSLGQGTMNTEAFF. The CDR3 nucleotides are TGCGCCAGCAGCTTGGGACAGGGCACGATGAACACTGAAGCTTTCTTT.

This clone was recorded once. The chain employs TRBV12-3 or TRBV12-4 and TRBJ1-5; unclear D gene. The ends were cut back, 3 bases at V and 9 bases at J, with 12 bases in the middle. The CDR3 has 13 amino acids. The CDR3 DNA follows: TGTGCCAGCAGTTTCGGTGTCCCGAGGCCCCAGCATTTT. This translates into CASSFGVPRPQHF.

The chain links TRBV5-1 to TRBJ2-5; 12 bases map to TRBD2. The trim removed 0 bases at V and 2 bases at J, leaving 5 bases unmatched. CDR1 and CDR2 from the germline V gene are SGHRS and YFSETQ. This CDR3 is 17 amino acids long. This CDR3 reads CASSLEPTSGSQETQYF. The CDR3 bases are TGCGCCAGCAGCTTGGAACCGACTAGCGGGAGTCAAGAGACCCAGTACTTC.

This sequence joins TRBV12-3 or TRBV12-4 and TRBJ2-2; unclear D gene. The CDR3 length is 12 residues. The V end lost 6 bases, the J end lost 0 bases, and 2 bases lay between the germline ends. The CDR3 DNA sequence: TGTGCCAGCAGACCGAACACCGGGGAGCTGTTTTTT. This translates into CASRPNTGELFF.

The rearrangement uses TRBV15 and TRBJ2-5, with 8 bases that match TRBD2. Trimming took 5 bases from V and 2 from J; bases not matched to a gene: 10. Germline V gene lookup returns CDR1 LNHNV and CDR2 YYDKDF (reference sequence). The CDR3 is 16 amino acids. Written as DNA, the CDR3 is TGTGCCACCAGCCGGGGGGGGGCCGGAGGGCAAGAGACCCAGTACTTC. Protein: CATSRGGAGGQETQYF.

The chain links TRBV5-6 to TRBJ2-3; D unresolved. The germline V gene has CDR1 SGHDT and CDR2 YYEEEE. V shed 1 base and J shed 4 bases, with 10 bases lying between them. This CDR3 has 14 amino acids. CDR3 sequence reads: CASSLPAPPDTQYF. The CDR3 DNA reads TGTGCCAGCAGCTTGCCTGCACCCCCAGATACGCAGTATTTT.

This chain joins TRBV7-2 and TRBJ1-4; possible D gene TRBD1, 5 bases. With 7 bases removed from V and 4 bases from J, the gap between germline ends came to 16 bases. CDR1 SGHTA and CDR2 FQGNSA come from the germline V gene. CDR3 length: 15 amino acids. This CDR3 reads CASTPTTVINEKLFF. The CDR3 DNA is TGTGCCAGCACCCCCACGACAGTTATTAATGAAAAACTGTTTTTT.

The chain joins TRBV25-1 to TRBJ2-7; D tentatively fits TRBD1 or TRBD2 (5 bases each). The CDR3 spans 13 residues. In germline, CDR1 is MGHDK, CDR2 SYGVNS. Trimming cost V 6 bases and J 2 bases, with 11 bases left between them. The CDR3 loop reads CASRGRDPYEQYF. CDR3 nucleotide sequence: TGTGCCAGCAGGGGCAGGGACCCCTACGAGCAGTACTTC.

The V and J genes are TRBV6-2 or TRBV6-3 and TRBJ2-1; D ambiguous. The CDR3 has 12 residues. V lost 5 bases to trimming and J lost 6 bases, with 8 bases between them. Germline lookup yields CDR1 MNHEY and CDR2 SVGEGT. The CDR3 sequence: CASSGRINEQFF. Written as DNA, the CDR3 is TGTGCCAGCAGTGGACGTATCAATGAGCAGTTCTTC.

This clone was seen once. The chain combines TRBV4-2 with TRBJ2-1; 10 bases match TRBD2. Germline assignment: CDR1 LGHNA and CDR2 YNFKEQ. The junction had 6 bases not matched to a gene; V was cut back by 0 bases and J by 7 bases. This CDR3 region has 16 residues. CDR3 sequence reads: CASSQDSAGGRNEQFF. The CDR3 nucleotides read TGTGCCAGCAGCCAAGATTCAGCGGGAGGGCGGAATGAGCAGTTCTTC.